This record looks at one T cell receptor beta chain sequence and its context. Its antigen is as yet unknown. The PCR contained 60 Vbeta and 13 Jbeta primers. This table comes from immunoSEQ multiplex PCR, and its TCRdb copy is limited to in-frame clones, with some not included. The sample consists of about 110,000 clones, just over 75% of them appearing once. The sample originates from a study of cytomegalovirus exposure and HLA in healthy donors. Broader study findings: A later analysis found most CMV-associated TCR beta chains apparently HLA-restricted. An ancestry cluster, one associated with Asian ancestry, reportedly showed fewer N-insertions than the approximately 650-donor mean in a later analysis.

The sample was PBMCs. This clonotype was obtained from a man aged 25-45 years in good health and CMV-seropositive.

The CDR3 reads CASSLVQAIEQYF. The CDR3 region has the DNA TGTGCCAGCAGCTTAGTACAAGCGATCGAGCAGTACTTC. This sequence joins TRBV7-2 and TRBJ2-7; D is undetermined. Per the germline V gene, CDR1 is SGHTA and CDR2 is FQGNSA. V was trimmed by 1 base and J by 6 bases, leaving 10 bases between them. This CDR3 is built from 13 residues.